This T cell receptor (beta chain) was identified during a study of T cell clones after liver transplantation. Study in general: Samples came from ITN030ST, which attempted immunosuppression withdrawal within 2 years of liver transplantation.

Trimming took 2 bases from V and 7 from J; bases not matched to a gene: 10. Looked up from germline, CDR1 is KGHSH and CDR2 is LQKENI. The CDR3 is made up of 16 amino acids. CD3+CD4+ and CD3+CD8+ cells were FACS-sorted from thawed unstimulated PBMCs. Generated by immunoSEQ multiplex PCR, the TCRdb table keeps only in-frame clones and is missing some. The sample has tens of thousands of clones; 71% are singletons. This sample comprised CD4+ T cells from blood, obtained before liver transplant. This rearrangement joins TRBV18 to TRBJ1-5; 8 nucleotides match TRBD1. The receptor was isolated from a human donor who received a liver transplant. The CDR3, as DNA: TGTGCCAGCTCACCAGAGGCAGGGGGCTCGGGGCAGCCCCAGCATTTT. It yields the protein CASSPEAGGSGQPQHF. Complete variable domain (other parts from reference TRBV18 and TRBJ1-5): NAGVMQNPRHLVRRRGQEARLRCSPMKGHSHVYWYRQLPEEGLKFMVYLQKENIIDESGMPKERFSAEFPKEGPSILRIQQVVRGDSAAYFCASSPEAGGSGQPQHFGDGTRLSIL.